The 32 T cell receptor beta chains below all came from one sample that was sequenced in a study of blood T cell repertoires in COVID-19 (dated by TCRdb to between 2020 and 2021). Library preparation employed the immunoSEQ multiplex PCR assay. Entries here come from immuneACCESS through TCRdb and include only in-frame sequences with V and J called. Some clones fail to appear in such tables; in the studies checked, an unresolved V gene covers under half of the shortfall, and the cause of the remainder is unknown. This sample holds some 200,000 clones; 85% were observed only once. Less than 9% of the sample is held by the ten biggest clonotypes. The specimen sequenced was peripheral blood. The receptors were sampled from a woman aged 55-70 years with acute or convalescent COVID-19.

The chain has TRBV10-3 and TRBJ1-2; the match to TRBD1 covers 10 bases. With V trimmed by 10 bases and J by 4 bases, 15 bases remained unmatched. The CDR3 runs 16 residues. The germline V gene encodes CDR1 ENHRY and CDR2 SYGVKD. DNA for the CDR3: TGTGCCACCCTACGGGGGACAGGGGATGAAGGCTATGGCTACACCTTC. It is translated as CATLRGTGDEGYGYTF.

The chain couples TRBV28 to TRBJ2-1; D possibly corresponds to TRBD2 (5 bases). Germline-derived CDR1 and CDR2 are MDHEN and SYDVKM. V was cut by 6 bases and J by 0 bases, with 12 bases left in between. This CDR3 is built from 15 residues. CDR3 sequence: CASRLTTSSYNEQFF. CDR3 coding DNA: TGTGCCAGCAGATTGACTACTAGCTCCTACAATGAGCAGTTCTTC.

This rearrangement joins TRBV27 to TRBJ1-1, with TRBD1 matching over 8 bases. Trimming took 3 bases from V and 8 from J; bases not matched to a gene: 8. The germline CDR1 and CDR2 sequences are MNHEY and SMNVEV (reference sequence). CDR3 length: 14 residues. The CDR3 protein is CASSFRQGAREAFF. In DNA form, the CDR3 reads TGTGCCAGCAGTTTCCGGCAGGGGGCAAGGGAAGCTTTCTTT.

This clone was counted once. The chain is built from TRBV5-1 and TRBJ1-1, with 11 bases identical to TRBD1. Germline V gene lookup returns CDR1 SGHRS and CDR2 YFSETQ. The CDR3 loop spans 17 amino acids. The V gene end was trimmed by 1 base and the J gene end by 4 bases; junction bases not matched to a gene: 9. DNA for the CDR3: TGCGCCAGCAGCTTGACCTCCTCCGGGACAGGGGGCACTGAAGCTTTCTTT. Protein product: CASSLTSSGTGGTEAFF.

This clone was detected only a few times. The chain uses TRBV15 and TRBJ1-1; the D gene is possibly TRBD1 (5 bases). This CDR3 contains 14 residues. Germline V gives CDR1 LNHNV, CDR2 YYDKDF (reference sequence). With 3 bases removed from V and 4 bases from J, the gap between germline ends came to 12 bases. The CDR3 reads CATSSRSGSTEAFF. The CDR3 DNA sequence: TGTGCCACCAGCAGCCGATCAGGGTCCACTGAAGCTTTCTTT.

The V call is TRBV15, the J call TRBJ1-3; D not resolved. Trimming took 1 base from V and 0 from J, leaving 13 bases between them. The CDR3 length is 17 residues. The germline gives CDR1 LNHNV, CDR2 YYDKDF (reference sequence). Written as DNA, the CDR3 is TGTGCCACCAGCAGAGTCGACATGGGTATCTCTGGAAACACCATATATTTT. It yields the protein CATSRVDMGISGNTIYF.

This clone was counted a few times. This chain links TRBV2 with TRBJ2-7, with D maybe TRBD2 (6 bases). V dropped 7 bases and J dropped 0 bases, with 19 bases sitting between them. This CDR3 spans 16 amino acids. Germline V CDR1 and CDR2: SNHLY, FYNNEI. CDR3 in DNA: TGTGCCAGCATCTACGAACCGGGACTCCGCTCCTACGAGCAGTACGTC. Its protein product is CASIYEPGLRSYEQYV.

The CDR3 sequence: CASSALAGRTNEQFF. The CDR3 DNA follows: TGTGCCAGCAGCGCTCTAGCGGGAAGGACCAATGAGCAGTTCTTC. J is TRBJ2-1 and V is TRBV7-8, with 9 bases aligning to TRBD2. The CDR3 is 15 amino acids. Germline trimming cut 5 bases from V and 6 bases from J; bases unmatched to any gene: 8. The germline V gene has CDR1 SGHVS and CDR2 FQNEAQ. The full variable domain, its missing parts supplied by reference TRBV7-8 and TRBJ2-1, is GAGVSQSPRYKVAKRGQDVALRCDPISGHVSLFWYQQALGQGPEFLTYFQNEAQLDKSGLPSDRFFAERPEGSVSTLKIQRTQQEDSAVYLCASSALAGRTNEQFFGPGTRLTVL.

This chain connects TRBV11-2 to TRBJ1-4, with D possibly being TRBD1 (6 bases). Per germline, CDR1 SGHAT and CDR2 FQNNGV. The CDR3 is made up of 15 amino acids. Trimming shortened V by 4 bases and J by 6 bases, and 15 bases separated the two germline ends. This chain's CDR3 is CASSSRGGAYEKLFF. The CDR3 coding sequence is TGTGCCAGCAGCTCCCGTGGGGGGGCCTATGAAAAACTGTTTTTT.

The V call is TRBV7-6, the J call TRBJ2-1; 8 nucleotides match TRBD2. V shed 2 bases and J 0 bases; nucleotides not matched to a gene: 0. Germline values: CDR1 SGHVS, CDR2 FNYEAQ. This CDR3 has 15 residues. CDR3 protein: CASSLSGSSYNEQFF. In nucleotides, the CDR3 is TGTGCCAGCAGCTTAAGCGGGAGCTCCTACAATGAGCAGTTCTTC. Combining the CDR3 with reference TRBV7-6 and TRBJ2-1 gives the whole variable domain GAGVSQSPRYKVTKRGQDVALRCDPISGHVSLYWYRQALGQGPEFLTYFNYEAQQDKSGLPNDRFSAERPEGSISTLTIQRTEQRDSAMYRCASSLSGSSYNEQFFGPGTRLTVL.

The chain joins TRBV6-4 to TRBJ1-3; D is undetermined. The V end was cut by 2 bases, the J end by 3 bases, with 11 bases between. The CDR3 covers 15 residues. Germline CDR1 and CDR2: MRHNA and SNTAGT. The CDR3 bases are TGTGCCAGCAGTGACGAGGTGGCGTGTGGAAACACCATATATTTT. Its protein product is CASSDEVACGNTIYF.

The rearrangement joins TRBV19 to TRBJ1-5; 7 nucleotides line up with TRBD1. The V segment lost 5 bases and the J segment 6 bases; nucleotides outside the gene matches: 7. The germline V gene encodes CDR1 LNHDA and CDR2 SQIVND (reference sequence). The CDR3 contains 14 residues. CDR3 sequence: CASSPHRGGQPQHF. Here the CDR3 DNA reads TGTGCCAGTAGTCCCCACAGGGGTGGTCAGCCCCAGCATTTT.

CDR3 in DNA: TGTGCCAGTAGTCTTATGACAGGGGTTGCCTCACCCCTCCACTTT. Residues: CASSLMTGVASPLHF. The chain uses TRBV19 and TRBJ1-6, with TRBD1 matching 8 bases. Germline assignment: CDR1 LNHDA and CDR2 SQIVND (reference sequence). V trimming: 5 bases; J trimming: 10 bases; junction bases outside the gene matches: 10. The CDR3 runs 15 residues.

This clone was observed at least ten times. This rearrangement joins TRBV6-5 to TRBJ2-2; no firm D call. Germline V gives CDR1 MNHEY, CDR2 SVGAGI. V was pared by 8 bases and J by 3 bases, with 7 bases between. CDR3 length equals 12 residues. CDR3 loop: CASSPDTGELFF. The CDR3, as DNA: TGTGCCAGCTCGCCGGACACCGGGGAGCTGTTTTTT.

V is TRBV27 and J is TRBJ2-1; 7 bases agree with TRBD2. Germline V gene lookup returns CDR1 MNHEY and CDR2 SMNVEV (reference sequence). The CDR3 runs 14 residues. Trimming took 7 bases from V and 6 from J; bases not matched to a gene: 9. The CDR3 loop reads CASIKAGLPNEQFF. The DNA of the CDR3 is TGTGCCAGCATTAAAGCGGGACTCCCCAATGAGCAGTTCTTC.

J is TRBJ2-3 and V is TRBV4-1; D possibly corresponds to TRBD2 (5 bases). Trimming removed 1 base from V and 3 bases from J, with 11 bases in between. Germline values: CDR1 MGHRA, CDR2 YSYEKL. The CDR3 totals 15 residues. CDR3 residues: CASSQVWTPTDTQYF. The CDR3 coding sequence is TGCGCCAGCAGCCAAGTTTGGACTCCAACAGATACGCAGTATTTT.

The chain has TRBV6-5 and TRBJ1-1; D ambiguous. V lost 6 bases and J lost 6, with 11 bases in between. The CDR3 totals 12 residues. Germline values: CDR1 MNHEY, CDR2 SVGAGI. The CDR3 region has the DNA TGTGCCAGCAGCCCGGGTTTGGCTGAAGCTTTCTTT. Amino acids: CASSPGLAEAFF.

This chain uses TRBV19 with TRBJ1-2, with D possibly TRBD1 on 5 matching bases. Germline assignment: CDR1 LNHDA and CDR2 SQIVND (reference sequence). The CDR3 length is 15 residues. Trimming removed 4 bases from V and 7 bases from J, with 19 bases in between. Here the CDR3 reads CASSTSPAGVSGYTF. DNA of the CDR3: TGTGCCAGTAGTACCTCTCCGGCGGGGGTGAGTGGCTACACCTTC.

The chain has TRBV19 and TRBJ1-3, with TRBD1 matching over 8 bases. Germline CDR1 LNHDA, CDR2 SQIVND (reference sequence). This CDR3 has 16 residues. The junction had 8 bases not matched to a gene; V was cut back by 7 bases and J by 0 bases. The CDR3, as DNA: TGTGCCAGTAACCCACAGGGGGTCTTCTCTGGAAACACCATATATTTT. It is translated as CASNPQGVFSGNTIYF.

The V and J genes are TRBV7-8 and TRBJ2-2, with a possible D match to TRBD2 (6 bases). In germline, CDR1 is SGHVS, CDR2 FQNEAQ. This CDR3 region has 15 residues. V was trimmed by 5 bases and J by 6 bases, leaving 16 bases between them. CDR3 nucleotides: TGTGCCAGCAGCCCTTCGACTAGATCGGCCGGGGAGCTGTTTTTT. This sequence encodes CASSPSTRSAGELFF.

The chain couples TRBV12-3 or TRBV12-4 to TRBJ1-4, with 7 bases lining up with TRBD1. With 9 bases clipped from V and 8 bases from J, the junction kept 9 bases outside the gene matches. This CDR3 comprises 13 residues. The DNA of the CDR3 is TGTGCCAGTCGCCGGGACAGTCGAGAAAAACTGTTTTTT. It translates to CASRRDSREKLFF.

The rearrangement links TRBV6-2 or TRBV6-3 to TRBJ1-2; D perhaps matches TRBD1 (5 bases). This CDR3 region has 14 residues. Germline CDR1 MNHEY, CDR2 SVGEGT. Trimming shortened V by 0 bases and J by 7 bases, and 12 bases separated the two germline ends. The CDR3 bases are TGTGCCAGCAGTTACTCTGGCGGGGCGAGTGGCTACACCTTC. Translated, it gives CASSYSGGASGYTF.

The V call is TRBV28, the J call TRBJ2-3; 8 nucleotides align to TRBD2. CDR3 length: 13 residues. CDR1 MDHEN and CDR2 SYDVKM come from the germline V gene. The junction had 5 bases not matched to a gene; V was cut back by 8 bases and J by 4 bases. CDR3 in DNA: TGTGCCAGCCTCGGGGGGGTGGCAGATACGCAGTATTTT. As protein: CASLGGVADTQYF.

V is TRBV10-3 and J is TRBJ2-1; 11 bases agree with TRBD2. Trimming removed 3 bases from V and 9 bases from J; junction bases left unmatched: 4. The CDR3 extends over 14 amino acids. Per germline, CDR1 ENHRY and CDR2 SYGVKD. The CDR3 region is CAISDGLAGGEQFF. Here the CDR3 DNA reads TGTGCCATCAGTGATGGGCTAGCGGGGGGTGAGCAGTTCTTC.

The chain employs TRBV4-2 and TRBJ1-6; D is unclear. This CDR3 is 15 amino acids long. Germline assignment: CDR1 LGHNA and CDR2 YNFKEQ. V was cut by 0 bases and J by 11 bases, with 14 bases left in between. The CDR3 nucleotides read TGTGCCAGCAGCCAAGAGGAGGACCTTAGGGCACCCCTCCACTTT. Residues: CASSQEEDLRAPLHF.

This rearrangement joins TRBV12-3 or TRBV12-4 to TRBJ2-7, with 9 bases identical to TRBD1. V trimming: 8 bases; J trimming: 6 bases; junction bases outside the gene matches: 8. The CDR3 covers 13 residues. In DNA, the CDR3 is TGTGCCAGCGGGGGGACAGGGTCATCCGAGCAGTACTTC. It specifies CASGGTGSSEQYF.

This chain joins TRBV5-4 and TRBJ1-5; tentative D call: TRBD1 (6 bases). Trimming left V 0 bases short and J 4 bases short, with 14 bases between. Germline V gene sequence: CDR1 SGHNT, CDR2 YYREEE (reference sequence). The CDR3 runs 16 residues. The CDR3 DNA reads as TGTGCCAGCAGCTTGGGCGGGGGGCAGGGAAATCAGCCCCAGCATTTT. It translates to CASSLGGGQGNQPQHF.

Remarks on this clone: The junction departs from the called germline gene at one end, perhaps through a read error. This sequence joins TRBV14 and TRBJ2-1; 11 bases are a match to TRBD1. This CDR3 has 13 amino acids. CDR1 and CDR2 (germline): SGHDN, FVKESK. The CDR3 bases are TGTGCCAGCAGCCATCGAACCGGGACAGGGGGGCTCTTC. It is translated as CASSHRTGTGGLF. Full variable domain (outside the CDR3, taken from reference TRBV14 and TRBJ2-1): EAGVTQFPSHSVIEKGQTVTLRCDPISGHDNLYWYRRVMGKEIKFLLHFVKESKQDESGMPNNRFLAERTGGTYSTLKVQPAELEDSGVYFCASSHRTGTGGLFGPGTRLTVL.

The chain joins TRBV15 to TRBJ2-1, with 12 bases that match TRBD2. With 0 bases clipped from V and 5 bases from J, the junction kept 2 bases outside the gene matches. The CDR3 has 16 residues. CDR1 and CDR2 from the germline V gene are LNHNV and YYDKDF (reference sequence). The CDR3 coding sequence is TGTGCCACCAGCAGAGATCTAGCGGGAGGGAACAATGAGCAGTTCTTC. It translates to CATSRDLAGGNNEQFF.

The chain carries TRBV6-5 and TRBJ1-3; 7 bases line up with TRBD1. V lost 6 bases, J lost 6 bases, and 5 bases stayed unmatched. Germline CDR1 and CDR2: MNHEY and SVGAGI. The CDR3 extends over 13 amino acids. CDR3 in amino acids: CASRPRGLNTIYF. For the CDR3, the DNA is TGTGCCAGCAGGCCAAGGGGGCTAAACACCATATATTTT.

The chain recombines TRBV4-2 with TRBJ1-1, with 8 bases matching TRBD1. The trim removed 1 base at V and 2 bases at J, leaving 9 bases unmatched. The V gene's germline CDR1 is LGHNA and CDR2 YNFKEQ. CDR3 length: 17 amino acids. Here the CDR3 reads CASSQVYRDRSNTEAFF. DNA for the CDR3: TGTGCCAGCAGCCAAGTGTATCGGGACAGGAGCAACACTGAAGCTTTCTTT.

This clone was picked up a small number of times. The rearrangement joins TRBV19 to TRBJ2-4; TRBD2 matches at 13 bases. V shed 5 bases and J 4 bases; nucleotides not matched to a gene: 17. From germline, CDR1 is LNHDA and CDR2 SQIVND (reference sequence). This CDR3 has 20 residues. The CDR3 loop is CASSVRPGLAGLGLKNIQYF. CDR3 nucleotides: TGTGCCAGTAGTGTGAGACCGGGACTAGCGGGATTGGGGTTAAAAAACATTCAGTACTTC.